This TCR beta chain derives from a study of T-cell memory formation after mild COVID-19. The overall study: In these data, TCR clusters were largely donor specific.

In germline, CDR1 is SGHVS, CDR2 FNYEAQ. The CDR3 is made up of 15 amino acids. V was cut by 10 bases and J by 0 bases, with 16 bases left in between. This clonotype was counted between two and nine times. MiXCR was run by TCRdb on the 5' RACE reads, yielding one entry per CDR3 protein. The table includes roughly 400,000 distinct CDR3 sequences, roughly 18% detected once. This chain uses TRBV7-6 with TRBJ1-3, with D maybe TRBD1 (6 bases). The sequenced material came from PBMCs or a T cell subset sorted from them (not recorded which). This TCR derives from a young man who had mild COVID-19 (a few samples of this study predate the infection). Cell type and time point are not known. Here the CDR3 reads CATLPGGGSGNTIYF. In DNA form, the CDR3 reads TGTGCCACCCTACCGGGGGGCGGCTCTGGAAACACCATATATTTT.